The rows below give T cell receptor beta chains drawn from one sample of a study of human T cells and chemical hapten exposure. MiXCR, applied by TCRdb to the RACE reads, yields one record per CDR3 protein. This sample has 200,000 to 300,000 distinct CDR3 sequences; approximately 8.4% occur once, and the top ten carry approximately 2.3%. The source material was whole blood, sampled in connection with sensitization to the hapten diphenylcyclopropenone (DPC). The receptors shown here come from a woman between 40 and 50 years old with alopecia areata. Some clones in this sample may be carry-over from other donors' samples. Each CDR3 is given with its conserved first and last residue. D genes are given only for firm matches. Clone size is stated in some rows and not others, as once, few, many or a class when expanded.

J gene | V gene | D gene | clone size | CDR3 DNA | CDR3 protein
TRBJ2-7 | TRBV6-2/TRBV6-3 | TRBD1 | few | TGTGCCAGCAGTCGTCAGACAGGGGGCTTTTACGAGCAGTACTTC | CASSRQTGGFYEQYF
TRBJ2-7 | TRBV7-9 | - | many | TGTGCCAGCAGCCCCTCTGGATTGCGGGGCTACGAGCAGTACTTC | CASSPSGLRGYEQYF
TRBJ2-2 | TRBV15 | TRBD1 | - | TGTGCCACCAGCAGTCTCTGGACAGGGAACACCGGGGAGCTGTTTTTT | CATSSLWTGNTGELFF
TRBJ2-7 | TRBV12-3/TRBV12-4 | TRBD1 | many | TGTGCCAGCAGCCGGACAGGGTCCTACGAGCAGTACTTC | CASSRTGSYEQYF
TRBJ2-3 | TRBV28 | - | many | TGTGCCAGCAGTTTACAGGGCCAAGGGGAGTCAGATACGCAGTATTTT | CASSLQGQGESDTQYF
TRBJ2-3 | TRBV28 | TRBD1 | - | TGTGCCAGCAGCACCCGGACAGGGGCGGCAGATACGCAGTATTTT | CASSTRTGAADTQYF
TRBJ1-6 | TRBV2 | - | - | TGTGCCAGCACCGAGCAGGGGATAGCCTATAATTCACCCCTCCACTTT | CASTEQGIAYNSPLHF
TRBJ1-2 | TRBV11-1 | TRBD1 | - | TGTGCCAGCAGCCTTACCCTCGGACAGGACTATGGCTACACCTTC | CASSLTLGQDYGYTF
TRBJ1-6 | TRBV4-3 | TRBD1 | few | TGCGCCAGCAGCCACTCGGGACAGCTGTATAATTCACCCCTCCACTTT | CASSHSGQLYNSPLHF
TRBJ2-3 | TRBV25-1 | - | many | TGTGCCAGCAGTGAGGGTACGTGGAGTACAGATACGCAGTATTTT | CASSEGTWSTDTQYF
TRBJ2-1 | TRBV7-3 | - | - | TGTGCCAGCAGCTTGACTAGTTCCTCTGAGCAGTTCTTC | CASSLTSSSEQFF
TRBJ2-5 | TRBV11-2 | TRBD2 | few | TGTGCCAGCAGCCCGGGGCGCGGGGAGGGCCTTAAGACCCAGTACTTC | CASSPGRGEGLKTQYF
TRBJ2-7 | TRBV27 | - | - | TGTGCCAGCAGGCAGCCAAACCGGCCCTACGAGCAGTACTTC | CASRQPNRPYEQYF
TRBJ2-1 | TRBV29-1 | - | few | TGCAGCGCCCCCGGGACCCAGCCCTACAATGAGCAGTTCTTC | CSAPGTQPYNEQFF
TRBJ2-3 | TRBV28 | TRBD2 | few | TGTGCCAGCAGTTTTACCGTAGGGCCTATGACTAGCGGGAGAGATACGCAGTATTTT | CASSFTVGPMTSGRDTQYF
TRBJ1-6 | TRBV5-4 | - | - | TGTGCCAGCACTCAGGGGTATAATTCACCCCTCCACTTT | CASTQGYNSPLHF
TRBJ2-3 | TRBV6-5 | TRBD1 | few | TGTGCCAGCAGTTCGAGCCGGACAGGGGGCGGGGATACGCAGTATTTT | CASSSSRTGGGDTQYF
TRBJ2-3 | TRBV29-1 | - | - | TGCAGCGTTGAAGAAGGGGGAGGCACAGATACGCAGTATTTT | CSVEEGGGTDTQYF
TRBJ1-5 | TRBV10-3 | - | few | TGTGCCATCAGGGAGGGGAGCAATCAGCCCCAGCATTTT | CAIREGSNQPQHF
TRBJ2-7 | TRBV7-2 | TRBD2 | few | TGTGCCAGCAGCTTAGTCTCAACTAGCGGTTCTATCTACGAGCAGTACTTC | CASSLVSTSGSIYEQYF
TRBJ2-3 | TRBV7-2 | TRBD2 | - | TGTGCCAGCAGCTTCTCCGGGACTACCACAGATACGCAGTATTTT | CASSFSGTTTDTQYF
TRBJ2-7 | TRBV29-1 | TRBD2 | - | TGCAGCGTTGTTGCTAGCGGGAGCTACGAGCAGTACTTC | CSVVASGSYEQYF
TRBJ1-6 | TRBV30 | TRBD1 | - | TGTGCCGCGGACCGGACAGGGGGCTCGACTGAGAATTCACCCCTCCACTTT | CAADRTGGSTENSPLHF
TRBJ1-1 | TRBV6-1 | - | - | TGTGCCAGCTGGGGGGAGCTTCGAACTGAAGCTTTCTTT | CASWGELRTEAFF
TRBJ2-1 | TRBV7-9 | TRBD2 | - | TGTGCCAGCAGCTCAATAAGGACTAGCGGGAGGGCCTTTGAGTACAATGAGCAGTTCTTC | CASSSIRTSGRAFEYNEQFF
TRBJ2-1 | TRBV7-9 | - | - | TGTGCCAGCAGCTTAGCGAACCAAAATGAGCAGTTCTTC | CASSLANQNEQFF
TRBJ2-5 | TRBV3-1 | - | - | TGTGCCAGCAGCCCGGAGGGCCCCCAAGAGACCCAGTACTTC | CASSPEGPQETQYF
TRBJ1-2 | TRBV18 | - | - | TGTGCCAGCTCACCAGAATTGGGGGCGGGGAGCTATGGCTACACCTTC | CASSPELGAGSYGYTF
TRBJ1-1 | TRBV28 | TRBD1 | few | TGTGCCAGCAGTACATACAGGGGAGGGAACACTGAAGCTTTCTTT | CASSTYRGGNTEAFF
TRBJ2-2 | TRBV28 | TRBD1 | - | TGTGCCACCGGGGACAGGGGGAACACCGGGGAGCTGTTTTTT | CATGDRGNTGELFF
TRBJ2-1 | TRBV6-1 | TRBD1 | - | TGTGCCAGCAGTGAGGGACAGGGTAACAATGAGCAGTTCTTC | CASSEGQGNNEQFF
TRBJ1-1 | TRBV20-1 | - | - | TGCAGTGCTAGATCTCCGGATACTGAAGCTTTCTTT | CSARSPDTEAFF
TRBJ2-1 | TRBV3-2 | - | few | TGTGCCAGCAGCCAAGATAGGGGGAGCTCCTACAATGAGCAGTTCTTC | CASSQDRGSSYNEQFF
TRBJ1-2 | TRBV28 | - | - | TGTGCCAGCAGACAGGCCTATGGCTACACCTTC | CASRQAYGYTF
TRBJ2-1 | TRBV12-3/TRBV12-4 | TRBD2 | few | TGTGCCAGCAGTTTAAGGGACTATCCCTTGGAGTTCTTC | CASSLRDYPLEFF